The sample holds many counts of the clone carrying this T cell receptor (beta chain). What it binds is not known. This entry is derived from a study of neurological immune-mediated disorders. General study points: HTLV-1-associated myelopathy showed the most TCR clonal expansion; multiple sclerosis the least, below healthy controls.

cDNA was made by 5'RACE with 10-nucleotide random UMIs. TCRdb reprocessed the 5' RACE reads via MiXCR and lists one record per CDR3 protein. The repertoire has tens of thousands of distinct CDR3 sequences, 9.5% to 15% of them found once; the top ten carry about 10%. Stored at -80 C, 2 million PBMCs were the source of the unsorted libraries. The origin of this receptor is a woman aged 55-70 years with HTLV-1-associated myelopathy (HAM/TSP). Sequencing used PBMCs.

The CDR3 sequence is CSAREDLTNEKLFF. The CDR3, as DNA: TGCAGTGCCCGAGAAGACCTAACTAATGAAAAACTGTTTTTT. This chain connects TRBV20-1 to TRBJ1-4, with unresolved D. CDR3 length: 14 amino acids. The V end lost 6 bases, the J end lost 1 base, and 12 bases lay between the germline ends. Germline CDR1 DFQATT, CDR2 SNEGSKA (reference sequence).